These T cell receptor beta chains were read from a single sample in a study of response to subunit inactivated influenza vaccine. TCRdb reprocessed the RT-PCR reads with MiXCR, giving one entry per CDR3 protein. Among 710,000 or so distinct CDR3 sequences listed, around 14% were seen once. The sequenced sample was PBMCs from blood, obtained roughly 12 days after vaccination. The source is a man in his fifties who received an inactivated influenza vaccine. Each CDR3 is given with its conserved first and last residue. A D gene is named only where the DNA matches it firmly. Size is stated for part of the rows, as once, few or many counts, or as a class when the clone is expanded.

clone size: few; J gene: TRBJ2-1; V gene: TRBV5-1; D gene: TRBD1; CDR3 DNA: TGCGCCAGCAGCTTGGCCGGGGGGACAGGGGCCTACAATGAGCAGTTCTTC; CDR3 protein: CASSLAGGTGAYNEQFF
clone size: many; J gene: TRBJ2-5; V gene: TRBV29-1; D gene: .; CDR3 DNA: TGCAGCGTTCTAGCAGGGGTCCAAGAGACCCAGTACTTC; CDR3 protein: CSVLAGVQETQYF
clone size: many; J gene: TRBJ2-1; V gene: TRBV5-1; D gene: .; CDR3 DNA: TGCGCCAGCAGCGAGGACTTGGGGTACAATGAGCAGTTCTTC; CDR3 protein: CASSEDLGYNEQFF
clone size: few; J gene: TRBJ2-2; V gene: TRBV6-2/TRBV6-3; D gene: .; CDR3 DNA: TGTGCCAGCAGCCCTCTTTTAAACACCGGGGAGCTGTTTTTT; CDR3 protein: CASSPLLNTGELFF
clone size: .; J gene: TRBJ2-7; V gene: TRBV5-1; D gene: .; CDR3 DNA: TGCGCCAGCAGCTTGGAACCGGACTGGGAGCAGTACTTC; CDR3 protein: CASSLEPDWEQYF
clone size: few; J gene: TRBJ2-1; V gene: TRBV14; D gene: TRBD2; CDR3 DNA: TGTGCCAGCAGCCCGATGTCTAGCGGGAGTTACAATGAGCAGTTCTTC; CDR3 protein: CASSPMSSGSYNEQFF
clone size: .; J gene: TRBJ2-1; V gene: TRBV28; D gene: TRBD2; CDR3 DNA: TGTGCCAGCAATCCCGGGACTAGCGTCCTCAGTGAGCAGTTCTTC; CDR3 protein: CASNPGTSVLSEQFF
clone size: many; J gene: TRBJ1-1; V gene: TRBV2; D gene: .; CDR3 DNA: TGTGCCAGCGGTGAAATCATGAACACTGAAGCTTTCTTT; CDR3 protein: CASGEIMNTEAFF
clone size: few; J gene: TRBJ2-1; V gene: TRBV5-1; D gene: TRBD2; CDR3 DNA: TGCGCCAGCAGCCGACTAGCGGGGGCAGATGAGCAGTTCTTC; CDR3 protein: CASSRLAGADEQFF
clone size: few; J gene: TRBJ2-3; V gene: TRBV5-1; D gene: .; CDR3 DNA: TGCGCCAGCAGCTTGGAGAAAAGTTTCTATACGCAGTATTTT; CDR3 protein: CASSLEKSFYTQYF
clone size: .; J gene: TRBJ2-2; V gene: TRBV11-2; D gene: .; CDR3 DNA: TGTGCCAGCAGCCGCCAGGGGCTAGGGGACACCGGGGAGCTGTTTTTT; CDR3 protein: CASSRQGLGDTGELFF
clone size: few; J gene: TRBJ1-1; V gene: TRBV5-6; D gene: .; CDR3 DNA: TGTGCCAGCAGCTTACGCGCAGCCTCGAACACTGAAGCTTTCTTT; CDR3 protein: CASSLRAASNTEAFF
clone size: .; J gene: TRBJ2-7; V gene: TRBV6-2/TRBV6-3; D gene: TRBD1; CDR3 DNA: TGTGCCAGCAGCAGCAGGGGGCGTCAGGGGCAGTACTTC; CDR3 protein: CASSSRGRQGQYF
clone size: few; J gene: TRBJ1-2; V gene: TRBV27; D gene: .; CDR3 DNA: TGTGCCAGCACAACAGGGAACTATGGCTACACCTTC; CDR3 protein: CASTTGNYGYTF
clone size: .; J gene: TRBJ1-4; V gene: TRBV23-1; D gene: .; CDR3 DNA: TGCGCCAGCATCTCAGCAACTAATGAAAAACTGTTTTTT; CDR3 protein: CASISATNEKLFF
clone size: .; J gene: TRBJ2-7; V gene: TRBV3-1; D gene: .; CDR3 DNA: TGTGCCAGCAGCCAAGGTGAATTCTCCTACGAGCAGTACTTC; CDR3 protein: CASSQGEFSYEQYF
clone size: .; J gene: TRBJ1-1; V gene: TRBV10-2; D gene: .; CDR3 DNA: TGCGCCAGCAGTTACAGAACCATGAACACTGAAGCTTTCTTT; CDR3 protein: CASSYRTMNTEAFF